Below are 12 T cell receptor beta chains sequenced from a single sample in a study of shared clonotypes between healthy human individuals (dated by TCRdb to the early 2020s). Library preparation used the immunoSEQ multiplex PCR assay. What TCRdb holds here is the immuneACCESS table cut down to in-frame rearrangements. Part of the clones is not present; checked against another copy, under half of the missing clones reflect an unresolved V gene, and the others are unexplained. The sample table records 1,400,000 or so clones; roughly 98.5% of these occur just once. 0.3% to 0.45% of the sample lies in the top ten. Sample: naive CD4+ T cells sorted from blood. The sample's cell subset or site label, decoded: CD45RA+ positively selected. The source of these receptors is a man aged 25 to 45 in good health.

The V and J genes are TRBV7-3 and TRBJ2-2; D remains ambiguous. CDR1 is SGHTA, CDR2 FQGTGA, per germline. Between the trimmed V and J ends, which lost 5 bases and 6 bases, there was a span of 16 bases. CDR3 length: 15 residues. The CDR3 DNA reads as TGTGCCAGCAGCCCCAGGCCCCAGGACCCCGGGGAGCTGTTTTTT. Protein sequence: CASSPRPQDPGELFF.

The gene calls are TRBV4-3 and TRBJ1-4; unclear D gene. V was pared by 0 bases and J by 0 bases, with 8 bases between. This CDR3 contains 16 residues. Germline V gene sequence: CDR1 LGHNA, CDR2 YSLEER. CDR3 nucleotides: TGCGCCAGCAGCCAAGAAGTCGCCGCAACTAATGAAAAACTGTTTTTT. Amino acid sequence: CASSQEVAATNEKLFF.

The chain links TRBV28 to TRBJ2-7, with a tentative D call TRBD1 (6 bases). Trimming removed 4 bases at V and 2 bases at J, with 15 bases between. CDR3 length equals 15 residues. The germline CDR1 and CDR2 sequences are MDHEN and SYDVKM. CDR3 amino acids: CASSSPGVQPYEQYF. CDR3 coding DNA: TGTGCCAGCAGTTCCCCAGGGGTTCAACCCTACGAGCAGTACTTC.

This clone has only one observation. The rearrangement links TRBV2 to TRBJ2-1; TRBD2 is a possible D gene (6 bases). Germline CDR1 SNHLY, CDR2 FYNNEI. Trimming stripped 5 bases from V and 7 bases from J, with 9 bases between. CDR3 size: 12 residues. The CDR3 spells CASSWGENEQFF. CDR3 in DNA: TGTGCCAGCAGTTGGGGGGAGAATGAGCAGTTCTTC.

This sequence joins TRBV11-3 and TRBJ1-3, with 7 nucleotides matching TRBD1. The CDR3 runs to 18 residues. Germline CDR1 SGHNT, CDR2 YENEEA. V dropped 0 bases and J dropped 4; count of bases not matched to a gene: 12. The CDR3 reads CASSLDRATGQEGNTIYF. DNA for the CDR3: TGTGCCAGCAGCTTAGATAGGGCGACAGGGCAAGAGGGAAACACCATATATTTT.

The chain employs TRBV15 and TRBJ2-3, with 7 bases matching TRBD2. The CDR3 sequence is 17 residues long. Looked up from germline, CDR1 is LNHNV and CDR2 is YYDKDF (reference sequence). Trimming at V came to 0 bases and at J to 0 bases, leaving 6 bases not matched to a gene. The CDR3 DNA sequence: TGTGCCACCAGCAGAGATCTCGCGGGAGTCAGCACAGATACGCAGTATTTT. Residues: CATSRDLAGVSTDTQYF.

This chain links TRBV7-9 with TRBJ2-7; D is uncertain. CDR1 and CDR2 (germline): SEHNR, FQNEAQ (reference sequence). The V end lost 5 bases, the J end lost 3 bases, and 8 bases lay between the germline ends. CDR3 length: 12 amino acids. CDR3: CASSKDLYEQYF. The CDR3 DNA reads TGTGCCAGCAGCAAGGACCTCTACGAGCAGTACTTC.

The chain is built from TRBV4-3 and TRBJ2-3; 7 positions agree with TRBD2. From germline, CDR1 is LGHNA and CDR2 YSLEER. V lost 0 bases and J lost 1; bases outside the gene matches: 4. There are 16 residues in the CDR3. This CDR3 is CASSQELAVRTDTQYF. CDR3 in DNA: TGCGCCAGCAGCCAAGAGCTAGCGGTCCGCACAGATACGCAGTATTTT.

The V and J genes are TRBV7-9 and TRBJ1-3, with D unresolved. The V end was cut by 5 bases, the J end by 4 bases, with 9 bases between. This CDR3 contains 13 residues. Germline loops: CDR1 SEHNR, CDR2 FQNEAQ (reference sequence). In nucleotides, the CDR3 is TGTGCCAGCAGCCCCGTTTCGGGAAACACCATATATTTT. Amino acid sequence: CASSPVSGNTIYF. The complete variable domain, with remaining parts taken from reference TRBV7-9 and TRBJ1-3, reads DTGVSQNPRHKITKRGQNVTFRCDPISEHNRLYWYRQTLGQGPEFLTYFQNEAQLEKSRLLSDRFSAERPKGSFSTLEIQRTEQGDSAMYLCASSPVSGNTIYFGEGSWLTVV.

The gene calls are TRBV6-5 and TRBJ1-2; D unresolved. Trimming removed 10 bases at V and 0 bases at J, with 9 bases between. The CDR3 is made up of 12 amino acids. Germline assignment: CDR1 MNHEY and CDR2 SVGAGI. The CDR3 sequence is CATRATNYGYTF. The CDR3 region has the DNA TGTGCCACCCGGGCCACTAACTATGGCTACACCTTC.

V is TRBV7-9 and J is TRBJ2-5; D not resolved. The V end was cut by 2 bases, the J end by 1 base, with 11 bases between. The CDR3 sequence is 15 residues long. CDR1 is SEHNR, CDR2 FQNEAQ, per germline (reference sequence). The CDR3 nucleotides are TGTGCCAGCAGCTTATCAGGACGCTCCCAAGAGACCCAGTACTTC. Amino acids: CASSLSGRSQETQYF.

J is TRBJ1-4 and V is TRBV18; 10 bases match TRBD1. V dropped 2 bases and J dropped 7; count of bases not matched to a gene: 4. The CDR3 sequence is 15 residues long. CDR1 and CDR2 from the germline V gene are KGHSH and LQKENI. The CDR3 nucleotides read TGTGCCAGCTCACCATCCGGGACAGGGGCTGAAAAACTGTTTTTT. The encoded protein is CASSPSGTGAEKLFF. The variable domain in full, with the rest retrieved from reference TRBV18 and TRBJ1-4, is NAGVMQNPRHLVRRRGQEARLRCSPMKGHSHVYWYRQLPEEGLKFMVYLQKENIIDESGMPKERFSAEFPKEGPSILRIQQVVRGDSAAYFCASSPSGTGAEKLFFGSGTQLSVL.